These 22 T cell receptor beta chains originate from one sample sequenced in a study of T cell responses to AZD1222 COVID-19 vaccine. Clones were read by immunoSEQ multiplex PCR, and TCRdb kept only the in-frame ones, dropping some. The sample holds 90,000 to 120,000 clones, nearly 90% seen once. The source material was peripheral blood, sampled 28 days after the second AZD1222 dose. The receptors were sampled from an adult who received the AZD1222 COVID-19 vaccine.

This chain joins TRBV10-1 and TRBJ2-5; tentatively, D is TRBD2 (5 bases). Looked up from germline, CDR1 is WNHNN and CDR2 is SYGVQD (reference sequence). The CDR3 totals 14 residues. V shed 2 bases and J shed 4 bases, with 11 bases lying between them. The CDR3 nucleotides read TGCGCCAGCAGTGAGGGGTCCGGGGTAGAGACCCAGTACTTC. Protein product: CASSEGSGVETQYF.

The J gene is TRBJ2-7, the V gene TRBV6-1; 11 nucleotides agree with TRBD1. The CDR3 runs to 16 residues. Looked up from germline, CDR1 is MNHNS and CDR2 is SASEGT. The trim removed 4 bases at V and 3 bases at J, leaving 8 bases unmatched. The CDR3 DNA is TGTGCCAGCAGTGTAGGACAGGGGGCTGTGTTCTACGAGCAGTACTTC. Protein sequence: CASSVGQGAVFYEQYF.

V is TRBV6-4 and J is TRBJ2-1; D remains unclear. Germline V lookup: CDR1 MRHNA, CDR2 SNTAGT. This CDR3 comprises 16 residues. Deletions cut 6 bases from V and 0 bases from J, with 15 bases between. CDR3 sequence: CASSLWGIGSYNEQFF. The DNA of the CDR3 is TGTGCCAGCAGCCTGTGGGGAATCGGCTCCTACAATGAGCAGTTCTTC.

CDR3 in DNA: TGTGCCAGCAGCGTCGGGACAGGACCCTACAATGAGCAGTTCTTC. Protein sequence: CASSVGTGPYNEQFF. This chain joins TRBV3-1 (or the pseudogene TRBV3-2) and TRBJ2-1; 8 bases are a match to TRBD1. The CDR3 covers 15 residues. CDR1 LGHDT and CDR2 YNNKEL come from the germline V gene (reference sequence). Trimming at V came to 5 bases and at J to 2 bases, leaving 5 bases not matched to a gene.

The chain links TRBV5-1 to TRBJ2-2; the D is unclear. There are 15 residues in the CDR3. Germline lookup yields CDR1 SGHRS and CDR2 YFSETQ. V lost 0 bases, J lost 6 bases, and 12 bases lay in between. DNA for the CDR3: TGCGCCAGCAGCTTGGGTACGGCTGGGTCCGGGGAGCTGTTTTTT. This translates into CASSLGTAGSGELFF. Full variable domain (rest looked up from reference TRBV5-1 and TRBJ2-2): KAGVTQTPRYLIKTRGQQVTLSCSPISGHRSVSWYQQTPGQGLQFLFEYFSETQRNKGNFPGRFSGRQFSNSRSEMNVSTLELGDSALYLCASSLGTAGSGELFFGEGSRLTVL.

This clone was seen a handful of times. The chain links TRBV19 to TRBJ2-7; no clear D gene. Germline CDR1 reads LNHDA; CDR2 reads SQIVND (reference sequence). The germline V and J ends were trimmed by 4 bases and 0 bases, with 7 bases remaining between them. CDR3 size: 13 residues. The CDR3 DNA reads TGTGCCAGTAGTACGACCAGCTCCTACGAGCAGTACTTC. Encoded protein: CASSTTSSYEQYF.

The sample holds one count of this clone. The rearrangement links TRBV7-2 to TRBJ1-1; tentatively, D is TRBD1 (5 bases). The length of the CDR3 is 15 residues. Germline V gene lookup returns CDR1 SGHTA and CDR2 FQGNSA. The V gene lost 0 bases and the J gene lost 0 bases, with 8 bases spanning the gap. DNA of the CDR3: TGTGCCAGCAGCTTAGCGGGACGGATGAACACTGAAGCTTTCTTT. Encoded protein: CASSLAGRMNTEAFF.

Only one count was recorded for this clone. J is TRBJ2-3 and V is TRBV10-3; 10 bases are shared with TRBD2. J gave up 1 base and V 6 bases, and 4 bases lay outside the gene matches. CDR3 length equals 15 residues. Germline V gives CDR1 ENHRY, CDR2 SYGVKD. CDR3 in amino acids: CAIRSGTSGTDTQYF. For the CDR3, the DNA is TGTGCCATCAGATCCGGGACTAGCGGCACAGATACGCAGTATTTT.

The V gene is TRBV29-1, the J gene TRBJ1-1; no definite D call. Looked up from germline, CDR1 is SQVTM and CDR2 is ANQGSEA. Trimming removed 6 bases from V and 0 bases from J, with 8 bases in between. The CDR3 covers 12 residues. The DNA for the CDR3 is TGCAGCGTGCGTGGGGTGAACACTGAAGCTTTCTTT. Its translation: CSVRGVNTEAFF.

For this clone: Sequence at one end of the junction differs from germline and may be a read error. The chain combines TRBV18 with TRBJ1-1; no clear D gene. CDR3 size: 13 residues. Per the germline V gene, CDR1 is KGHSH and CDR2 is LQKENI. CDR3 bases: TGTGCCAGCTCATCACCCACGAACACTGAAGCTTTCTTT. Translated, it gives CASSSPTNTEAFF. The full variable domain, completed using reference TRBV18 and TRBJ1-1, is NAGVMQNPRHLVRRRGQEARLRCSPMKGHSHVYWYRQLPEEGLKFMVYLQKENIIDESGMPKERFSAEFPKEGPSILRIQQVVRGDSAAYFCASSSPTNTEAFFGQGTRLTVV.

This clone is a singleton in its sample. The genes are TRBV2 and TRBJ2-4, with TRBD1 matching over 8 bases. This CDR3 comprises 15 residues. Germline CDR1 and CDR2: SNHLY and FYNNEI. V lost 6 bases, J lost 0 bases, and 4 bases stayed unmatched. CDR3 loop: CASSSDRGAKNIQYF. Here the CDR3 DNA reads TGTGCCAGCAGCTCCGACAGGGGAGCCAAAAACATTCAGTACTTC.

The table lists this clone with a count of one. The chain combines TRBV28 with TRBJ2-2; D is possibly TRBD2 (5 bases). V was pared by 2 bases and J by 4 bases, with 11 bases between. Germline V gene lookup returns CDR1 MDHEN and CDR2 SYDVKM. This CDR3 contains 15 residues. This CDR3 is CASSLGSGTTGELFF. The CDR3 DNA is TGTGCCAGCAGTTTAGGGAGCGGAACCACCGGGGAGCTGTTTTTT.

This chain uses TRBV29-1 with TRBJ1-1; no reliable D call. V was trimmed by 4 bases and J by 4 bases, leaving 10 bases between them. CDR1 and CDR2 from the germline V gene are SQVTM and ANQGSEA. This CDR3 region has 12 residues. CDR3 protein: CSVVRAGTEAFF. CDR3 coding DNA: TGCAGCGTTGTTAGGGCGGGCACTGAAGCTTTCTTT.

The V and J genes are TRBV19 and TRBJ2-4; D ambiguous. The CDR3 is made up of 13 amino acids. Germline CDR1 and CDR2: LNHDA and SQIVND (reference sequence). V was trimmed by 6 bases and J by 7 bases, leaving 13 bases between them. The CDR3 here is CASRRVGENIQYF. As DNA, the CDR3 is TGTGCCAGTAGGAGAGTGGGTGAGAACATTCAGTACTTC.

This clone was seen more than once but under ten times. V gene TRBV11-2 combines with J gene TRBJ2-7, with 7 bases aligning to TRBD1. Germline V gene data show CDR1 as SGHAT and CDR2 as FQNNGV. The CDR3 length is 14 residues. The V gene end was trimmed by 6 bases and the J gene end by 6 bases; junction bases not matched to a gene: 11. The CDR3 bases are TGTGCCAGCAGGCGTTCGGGACAGTTGGCCGAGCAGTACTTC. It yields the protein CASRRSGQLAEQYF.

The chain joins TRBV9 to TRBJ2-7; D could derive from TRBD1 or TRBD2 (5 bases each). CDR1 is SGDLS, CDR2 YYNGEE, per germline. V dropped 3 bases and J dropped 5 bases, with 18 bases sitting between them. The CDR3 spans 15 residues. CDR3: CASSAGQGVSHEQYF. The CDR3 bases are TGTGCCAGCAGCGCCGGCCAGGGAGTTAGCCACGAGCAGTACTTC.

CDR3 nucleotides: TGTGCCAGCAGCTCCCTAGCGGGGGGATTAGGCAATGAGCAGTTCTTC. Translation: CASSSLAGGLGNEQFF. The rearrangement links TRBV7-3 to TRBJ2-1; 11 bases are a match to TRBD2. V lost 4 bases and J lost 6; bases outside the gene matches: 8. Per germline, CDR1 SGHTA and CDR2 FQGTGA. This CDR3 has 16 amino acids.

The chain recombines TRBV10-3 with TRBJ2-1, with D maybe TRBD1 (6 bases). The CDR3 spans 14 residues. Trimming removed 4 bases from V and 5 bases from J, with 12 bases in between. Germline V gene lookup returns CDR1 ENHRY and CDR2 SYGVKD. The CDR3 region is CAISVRDTDNEQFF. The CDR3 coding sequence is TGTGCCATCAGTGTCCGGGACACTGACAATGAGCAGTTCTTC.

The chain carries TRBV25-1 and TRBJ2-2; no clear D gene. CDR1 MGHDK and CDR2 SYGVNS come from the germline V gene. Trimming pared 7 bases from V and 2 bases from J, leaving 8 bases between. This CDR3 has 13 amino acids. The CDR3 is CASTSYNTGELFF. For the CDR3, the DNA is TGTGCCAGCACCAGCTATAACACCGGGGAGCTGTTTTTT.

This CDR3 reads CASSLDPRTSAEAFF. As DNA, the CDR3 is TGTGCCAGCAGCTTAGATCCCAGGACATCTGCTGAAGCTTTCTTT. This rearrangement joins TRBV7-2 to TRBJ1-1; tentatively, D is TRBD1 (5 bases). The germline gives CDR1 SGHTA, CDR2 FQGNSA. The CDR3 is made up of 15 amino acids. V gave up 1 base and J gave up 6 bases, with 15 bases separating them.

The J gene is TRBJ2-1, the V gene TRBV5-1; D remains unclear. Trimming stripped 2 bases from V and 0 bases from J, with 9 bases between. CDR1 SGHRS and CDR2 YFSETQ come from the germline V gene. This CDR3 comprises 15 residues. CDR3 coding DNA: TGCGCCAGCAGCTTTTATCTGAGCTCCTACAATGAGCAGTTCTTC. This translates into CASSFYLSSYNEQFF. The complete variable domain, with remaining parts taken from reference TRBV5-1 and TRBJ2-1, reads KAGVTQTPRYLIKTRGQQVTLSCSPISGHRSVSWYQQTPGQGLQFLFEYFSETQRNKGNFPGRFSGRQFSNSRSEMNVSTLELGDSALYLCASSFYLSSYNEQFFGPGTRLTVL.

V is TRBV15 and J is TRBJ2-5; 7 nucleotides line up with TRBD1. The length of the CDR3 is 15 residues. Trimming cost V 2 bases and J 2 bases; bases outside gene matches: 5. Germline CDR1 is LNHNV and CDR2 is YYDKDF (reference sequence). Here the CDR3 DNA reads TGTGCCACCAGCAGACCCTCGGGACAGCAAGAGACCCAGTACTTC. Its translation: CATSRPSGQQETQYF.